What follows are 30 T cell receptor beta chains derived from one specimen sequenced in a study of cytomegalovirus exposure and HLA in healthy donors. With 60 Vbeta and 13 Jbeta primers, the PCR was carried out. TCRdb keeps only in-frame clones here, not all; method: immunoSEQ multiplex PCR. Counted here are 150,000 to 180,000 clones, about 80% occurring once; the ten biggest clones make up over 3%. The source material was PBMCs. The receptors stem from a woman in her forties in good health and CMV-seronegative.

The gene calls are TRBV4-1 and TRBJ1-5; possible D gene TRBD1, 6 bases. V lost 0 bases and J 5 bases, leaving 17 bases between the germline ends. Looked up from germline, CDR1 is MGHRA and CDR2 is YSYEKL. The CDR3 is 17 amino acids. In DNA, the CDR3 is TGCGCCAGCAGCCAAGATGGAACCATAGAGGGGGATCAGCCCCAGCATTTT. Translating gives CASSQDGTIEGDQPQHF.

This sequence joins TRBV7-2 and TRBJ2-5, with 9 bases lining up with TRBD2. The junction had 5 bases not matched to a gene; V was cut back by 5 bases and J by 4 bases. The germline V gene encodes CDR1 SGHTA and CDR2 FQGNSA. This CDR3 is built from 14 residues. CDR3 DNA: TGTGCCAGCAGCGTTACTAGCGGGCCAGAGACCCAGTACTTC. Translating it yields CASSVTSGPETQYF.

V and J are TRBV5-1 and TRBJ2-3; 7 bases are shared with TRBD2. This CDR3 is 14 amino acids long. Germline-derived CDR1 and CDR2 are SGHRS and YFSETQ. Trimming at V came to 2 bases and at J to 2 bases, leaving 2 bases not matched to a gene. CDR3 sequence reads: CASSLSGTTDTQYF. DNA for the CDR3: TGCGCCAGCAGCTTAAGCGGGACCACAGATACGCAGTATTTT.

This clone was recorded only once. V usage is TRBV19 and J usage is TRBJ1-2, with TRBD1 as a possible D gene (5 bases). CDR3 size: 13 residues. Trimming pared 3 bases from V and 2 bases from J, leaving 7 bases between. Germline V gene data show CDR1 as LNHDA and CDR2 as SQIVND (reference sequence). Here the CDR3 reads CASSINRNYGYTF. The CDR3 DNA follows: TGTGCCAGTAGTATTAACAGGAACTATGGCTACACCTTC. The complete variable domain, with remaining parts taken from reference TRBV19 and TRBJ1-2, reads DGGITQSPKYLFRKEGQNVTLSCEQNLNHDAMYWYRQDPGQGLRLIYYSQIVNDFQKGDIAEGYSVSREKKESFPLTVTSAQKNPTAFYLCASSINRNYGYTFGSGTRLTVV.

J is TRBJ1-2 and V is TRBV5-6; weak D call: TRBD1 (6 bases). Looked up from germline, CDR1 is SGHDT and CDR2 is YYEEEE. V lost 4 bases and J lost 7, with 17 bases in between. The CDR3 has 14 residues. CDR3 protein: CASSPNLGQSGYTF. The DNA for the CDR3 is TGTGCCAGCAGCCCGAACCTTGGACAGTCTGGCTACACCTTC. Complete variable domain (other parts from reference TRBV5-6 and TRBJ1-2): DAGVTQSPTHLIKTRGQQVTLRCSPKSGHDTVSWYQQALGQGPQFIFQYYEEEERQRGNFPDRFSGHQFPNYSSELNVNALLLGDSALYLCASSPNLGQSGYTFGSGTRLTVV.

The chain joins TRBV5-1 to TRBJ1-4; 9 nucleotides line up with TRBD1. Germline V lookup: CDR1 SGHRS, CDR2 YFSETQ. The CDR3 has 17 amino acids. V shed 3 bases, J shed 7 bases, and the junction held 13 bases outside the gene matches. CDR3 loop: CASSSGIFGTGSEKLFF. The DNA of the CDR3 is TGCGCCAGCAGCTCAGGAATCTTCGGGACAGGGAGTGAAAAACTGTTTTTT. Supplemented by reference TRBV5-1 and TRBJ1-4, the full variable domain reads KAGVTQTPRYLIKTRGQQVTLSCSPISGHRSVSWYQQTPGQGLQFLFEYFSETQRNKGNFPGRFSGRQFSNSRSEMNVSTLELGDSALYLCASSSGIFGTGSEKLFFGSGTQLSVL.

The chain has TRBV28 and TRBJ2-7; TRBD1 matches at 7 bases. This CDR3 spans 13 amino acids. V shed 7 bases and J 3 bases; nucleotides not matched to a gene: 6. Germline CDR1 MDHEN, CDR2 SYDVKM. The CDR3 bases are TGTGCCAGCATTTGGGCAGGGGGCTACGAGCAGTACTTC. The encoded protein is CASIWAGGYEQYF. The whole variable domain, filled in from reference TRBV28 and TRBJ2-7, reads DVKVTQSSRYLVKRTGEKVFLECVQDMDHENMFWYRQDPGLGLRLIYFSYDVKMKEKGDIPEGYSVSREKKERFSLILESASTNQTSMYLCASIWAGGYEQYFGPGTRLTVT.

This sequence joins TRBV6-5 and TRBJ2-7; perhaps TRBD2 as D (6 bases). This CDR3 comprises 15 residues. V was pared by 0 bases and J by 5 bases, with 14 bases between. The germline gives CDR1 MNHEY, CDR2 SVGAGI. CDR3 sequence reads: CASSYSIYGGNEQYF. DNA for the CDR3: TGTGCCAGCAGTTACTCGATATACGGGGGAAACGAGCAGTACTTC.

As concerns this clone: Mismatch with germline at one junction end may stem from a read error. CDR3 region: CAISWGQGSADGYTF. DNA of the CDR3: TGTGCCATCAGCTGGGGGCAGGGATCTGCCGACGGCTACACCTTC. The chain recombines TRBV5-4 with TRBJ1-2; the D gene is possibly TRBD1 (6 bases). The CDR3 extends over 15 amino acids. Looked up from germline, CDR1 is SGHNT and CDR2 is YYREEE (reference sequence).

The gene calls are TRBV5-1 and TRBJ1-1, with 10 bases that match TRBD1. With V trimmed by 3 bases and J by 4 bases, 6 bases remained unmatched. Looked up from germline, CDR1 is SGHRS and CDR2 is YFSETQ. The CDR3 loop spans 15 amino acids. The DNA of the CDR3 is TGCGCCAGCAGCTCGAGACAGGGGGCGGGCACTGAAGCTTTCTTT. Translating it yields CASSSRQGAGTEAFF.

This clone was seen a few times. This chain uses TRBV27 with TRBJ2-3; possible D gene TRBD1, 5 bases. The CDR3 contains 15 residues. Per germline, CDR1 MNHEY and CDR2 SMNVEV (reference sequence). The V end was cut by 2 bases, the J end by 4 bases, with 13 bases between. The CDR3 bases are TGTGCCAGCAGTTTACAGGGTAGGCCCCCAGATACGCAGTATTTT. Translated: CASSLQGRPPDTQYF.

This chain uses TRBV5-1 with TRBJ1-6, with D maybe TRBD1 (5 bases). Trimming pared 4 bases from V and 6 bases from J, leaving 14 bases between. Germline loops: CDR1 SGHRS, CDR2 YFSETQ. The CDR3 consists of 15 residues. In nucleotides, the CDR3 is TGCGCCAGCAGCCTCACGGCCAGGGCTAATTCACCCCTCCACTTT. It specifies CASSLTARANSPLHF. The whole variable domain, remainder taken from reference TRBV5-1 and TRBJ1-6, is KAGVTQTPRYLIKTRGQQVTLSCSPISGHRSVSWYQQTPGQGLQFLFEYFSETQRNKGNFPGRFSGRQFSNSRSEMNVSTLELGDSALYLCASSLTARANSPLHFGNGTRLTVT.

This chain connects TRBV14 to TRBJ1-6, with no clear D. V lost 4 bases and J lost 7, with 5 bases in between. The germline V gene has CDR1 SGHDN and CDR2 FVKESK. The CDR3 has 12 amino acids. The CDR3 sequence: CASSLLNSPLHF. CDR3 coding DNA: TGTGCCAGCAGCCTCCTGAATTCACCCCTCCACTTT.

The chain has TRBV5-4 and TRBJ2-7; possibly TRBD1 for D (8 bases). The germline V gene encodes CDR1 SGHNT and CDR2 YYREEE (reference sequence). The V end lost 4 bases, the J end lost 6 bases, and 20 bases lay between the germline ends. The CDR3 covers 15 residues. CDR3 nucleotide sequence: TGTGCCAGCAGCCTTGATCTCACAGGGGGGGGCGAGCAGTACTTC. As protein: CASSLDLTGGGEQYF.

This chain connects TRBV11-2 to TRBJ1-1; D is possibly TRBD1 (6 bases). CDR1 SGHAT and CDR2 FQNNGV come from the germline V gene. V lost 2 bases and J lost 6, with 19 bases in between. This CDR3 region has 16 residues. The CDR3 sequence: CASSLSPRGPVSEAFF. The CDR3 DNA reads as TGTGCCAGCAGCTTATCCCCGCGGGGGCCAGTGTCTGAAGCTTTCTTT.

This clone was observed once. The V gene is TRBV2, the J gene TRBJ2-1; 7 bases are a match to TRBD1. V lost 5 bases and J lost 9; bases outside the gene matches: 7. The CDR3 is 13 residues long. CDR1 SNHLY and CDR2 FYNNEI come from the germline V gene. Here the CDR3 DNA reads TGTGCCAGCAGTACTGACAGGGCTTCTGAGCAGTTCTTC. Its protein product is CASSTDRASEQFF.

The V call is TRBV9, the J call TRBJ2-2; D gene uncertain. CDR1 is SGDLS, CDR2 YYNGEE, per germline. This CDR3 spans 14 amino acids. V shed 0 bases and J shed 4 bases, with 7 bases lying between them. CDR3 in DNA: TGTGCCAGCAGCGTAGCCCCGGTCACCGGGGAGCTGTTTTTT. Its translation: CASSVAPVTGELFF.

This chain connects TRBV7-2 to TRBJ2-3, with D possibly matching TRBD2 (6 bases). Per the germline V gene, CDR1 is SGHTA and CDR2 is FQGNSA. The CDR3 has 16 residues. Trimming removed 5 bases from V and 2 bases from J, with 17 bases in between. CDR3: CASSPGVVAYTDTQYF. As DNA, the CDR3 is TGTGCCAGCAGCCCGGGGGTGGTGGCGTACACAGATACGCAGTATTTT.

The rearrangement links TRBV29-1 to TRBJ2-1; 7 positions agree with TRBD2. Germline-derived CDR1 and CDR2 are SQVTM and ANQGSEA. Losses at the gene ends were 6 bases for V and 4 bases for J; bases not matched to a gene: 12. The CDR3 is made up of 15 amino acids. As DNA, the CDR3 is TGCAGCGTGGGGGGGGGACCGAGCTTATACAATGAGCAGTTCTTC. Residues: CSVGGGPSLYNEQFF.

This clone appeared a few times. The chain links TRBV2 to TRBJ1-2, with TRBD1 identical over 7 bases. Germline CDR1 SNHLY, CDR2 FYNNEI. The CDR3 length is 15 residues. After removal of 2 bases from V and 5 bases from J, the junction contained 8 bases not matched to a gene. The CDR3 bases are TGTGCCAGCAGTGAACGGGGACAGTTCGGGTATGGCTACACCTTC. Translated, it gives CASSERGQFGYGYTF.

CDR3 nucleotide sequence: TGTGCCAGCAGCTTAAGGGGGCCCGGCACCGGGGAGCTGTTTTTT. This gives the protein CASSLRGPGTGELFF. The chain links TRBV7-9 to TRBJ2-2; the match to TRBD1 covers 7 bases. Germline loops: CDR1 SEHNR, CDR2 FQNEAQ (reference sequence). The CDR3 has 15 amino acids. The V segment lost 2 bases and the J segment 4 bases; nucleotides outside the gene matches: 4.

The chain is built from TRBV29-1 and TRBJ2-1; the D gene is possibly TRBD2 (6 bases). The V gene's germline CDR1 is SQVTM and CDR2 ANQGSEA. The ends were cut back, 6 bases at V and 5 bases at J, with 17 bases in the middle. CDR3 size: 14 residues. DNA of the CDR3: TGCAGCGTCCGTCGACTAGGGAATCACAATGAGCAGTTCTTC. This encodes CSVRRLGNHNEQFF.

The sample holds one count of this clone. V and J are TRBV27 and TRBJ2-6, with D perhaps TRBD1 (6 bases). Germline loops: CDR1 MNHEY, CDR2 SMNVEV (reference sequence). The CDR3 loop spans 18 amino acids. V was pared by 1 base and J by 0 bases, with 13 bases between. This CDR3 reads CASSLLATGPSGANVLTF. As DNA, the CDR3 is TGTGCCAGCAGTTTATTGGCGACAGGCCCCTCTGGGGCCAACGTCCTGACTTTC.

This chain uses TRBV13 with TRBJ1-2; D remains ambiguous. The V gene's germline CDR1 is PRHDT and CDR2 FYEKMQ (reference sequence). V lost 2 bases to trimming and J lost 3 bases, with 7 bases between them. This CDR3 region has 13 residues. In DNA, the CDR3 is TGTGCCAGCAGCTTACAAGCTGACTATGGCTACACCTTC. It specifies CASSLQADYGYTF.

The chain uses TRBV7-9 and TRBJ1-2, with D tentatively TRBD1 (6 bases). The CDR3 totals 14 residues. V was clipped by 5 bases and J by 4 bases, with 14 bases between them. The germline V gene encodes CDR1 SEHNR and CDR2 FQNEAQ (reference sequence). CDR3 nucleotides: TGTGCCAGCAGCCGACACAGGGTATTCTATGGCTACACCTTC. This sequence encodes CASSRHRVFYGYTF.

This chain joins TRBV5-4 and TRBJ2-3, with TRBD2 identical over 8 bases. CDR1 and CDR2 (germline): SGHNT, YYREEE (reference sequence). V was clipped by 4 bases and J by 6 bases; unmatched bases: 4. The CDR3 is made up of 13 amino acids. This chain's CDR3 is CASSLPGGDTQYF. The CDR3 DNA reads TGTGCCAGCAGCCTCCCGGGGGGGGATACGCAGTATTTT.

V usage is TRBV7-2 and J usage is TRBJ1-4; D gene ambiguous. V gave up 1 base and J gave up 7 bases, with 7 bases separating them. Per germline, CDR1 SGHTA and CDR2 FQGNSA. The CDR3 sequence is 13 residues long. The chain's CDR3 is CASSLVGGEKLFF. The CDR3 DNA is TGTGCCAGCAGCTTAGTGGGAGGTGAAAAACTGTTTTTT.

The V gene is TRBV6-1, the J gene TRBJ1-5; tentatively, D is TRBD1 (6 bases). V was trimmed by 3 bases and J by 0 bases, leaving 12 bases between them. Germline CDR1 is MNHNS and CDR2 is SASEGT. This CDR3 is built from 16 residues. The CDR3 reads CASSDRGLSSNQPQHF. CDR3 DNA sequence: TGTGCCAGCAGTGACAGGGGTTTGAGTAGCAATCAGCCCCAGCATTTT.

The CDR3 loop is CASSSDGQGRYEQYF. The CDR3 nucleotides are TGTGCCAGCAGCTCGGATGGACAGGGTCGGTACGAGCAGTACTTC. The gene calls are TRBV5-6 and TRBJ2-7; 8 bases line up with TRBD1. The J segment lost 4 bases and the V segment lost 3 bases, leaving 9 bases of the junction unmatched. This CDR3 comprises 15 residues. Germline lookup yields CDR1 SGHDT and CDR2 YYEEEE.

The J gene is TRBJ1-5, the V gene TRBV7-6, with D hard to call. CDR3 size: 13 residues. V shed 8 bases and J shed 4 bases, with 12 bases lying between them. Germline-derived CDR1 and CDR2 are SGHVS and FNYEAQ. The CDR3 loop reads CASGGLGNQPQHF. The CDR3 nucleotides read TGTGCCAGCGGAGGGTTAGGGAATCAGCCCCAGCATTTT.